The 15 T cell receptor beta chains below all came from one sample that was sequenced in a study of CD8 T cells in Susac syndrome. Random hexamers served to reverse transcribe roughly 0.5 to 1 ug RNA. TCRdb reprocessed the immunoSEQ multiplex PCR reads via MiXCR and lists one record per CDR3 protein. This table has over 95,000 distinct CDR3 sequences, 85% to 95% appearing once. The sample taken for sequencing was CD8+ T cells from PBMCs. The receptor source for this set is a human donor in good health.

V usage is TRBV5-8 and J usage is TRBJ2-7; TRBD1 matches at 8 bases. The CDR3 loop spans 14 amino acids. With 0 bases clipped from V and 4 bases from J, the junction kept 3 bases outside the gene matches. CDR1 is SGHTS, CDR2 YDEGEE, per germline. CDR3: CASSLGQGSYEQYF. DNA for the CDR3: TGTGCCAGCAGCTTGGGACAGGGGTCATACGAGCAGTACTTC.

This clonotype was seen just once. The rearrangement joins TRBV29-1 to TRBJ2-3, with D perhaps matching TRBD1 (5 bases). The CDR3 is 14 residues long. V was pared by 3 bases and J by 1 base, with 11 bases between. Germline CDR1 reads SQVTM; CDR2 reads ANQGSEA. The CDR3 nucleotides are TGCAGCGTTGATGACAGATTTCGCACAGATACGCAGTATTTT. Translation: CSVDDRFRTDTQYF.

This clonotype has only one observation. The chain couples TRBV3-1 to TRBJ2-7; 7 nucleotides line up with TRBD1. V shed 1 base and J 2 bases; nucleotides not matched to a gene: 5. The CDR3 spans 15 residues. CDR1 and CDR2 (germline): LGHDT, YNNKEL (reference sequence). CDR3 protein: CASSQVVGQAYEQYF. Written as DNA, the CDR3 is TGTGCCAGCAGCCAAGTTGTAGGACAGGCCTACGAGCAGTACTTC.

For the CDR3, the DNA is TGTGCCAGTAAGGGGCAGGGTAATACCGGGGAGCTGTTTTTT. Protein: CASKGQGNTGELFF. The chain uses TRBV19 and TRBJ2-2, with D possibly matching TRBD1 (5 bases). This CDR3 spans 14 amino acids. Trimming stripped 7 bases from V and 5 bases from J, with 14 bases between. The V gene's germline CDR1 is LNHDA and CDR2 SQIVND (reference sequence).

The CDR3 nucleotides are TGTGCCAGCAGTTCGAGACGCCATCAGTTCTTC. Its protein product is CASSSRRHQFF. V is TRBV6-2 or TRBV6-3 and J is TRBJ2-1; D is undetermined. The CDR3 runs 11 residues. The germline V gene has CDR1 MNHEY and CDR2 SVGEGT. Trimming removed 4 bases at V and 13 bases at J, with 11 bases between.

The V gene is TRBV19, the J gene TRBJ1-1; D is undetermined. Trimming left V 1 base short and J 5 bases short, with 8 bases between. CDR3 size: 13 residues. Germline V gene lookup returns CDR1 LNHDA and CDR2 SQIVND (reference sequence). Written as DNA, the CDR3 is TGTGCCAGTAGTATAGTCGATGGGACTGAAGCTTTCTTT. Amino acids: CASSIVDGTEAFF.

J is TRBJ1-5 and V is TRBV20-1; D not resolved. The V gene's germline CDR1 is DFQATT and CDR2 SNEGSKA (reference sequence). The V gene lost 1 base and the J gene lost 3 bases, with 10 bases spanning the gap. The CDR3 totals 14 residues. In DNA, the CDR3 is TGCAGTGCTAGAGTACCGGGCGACAATCAGCCCCAGCATTTT. Amino acids: CSARVPGDNQPQHF.

The V gene is TRBV30, the J gene TRBJ2-1; 8 positions agree with TRBD2. The V segment lost 2 bases and the J segment 12 bases; nucleotides outside the gene matches: 15. Germline CDR1 GTSNPN, CDR2 SVGIG (reference sequence). This CDR3 contains 15 residues. The CDR3 spells CAWSTGLGRNEWQFF. The CDR3 DNA sequence: TGTGCCTGGAGTACGGGACTAGGCAGGAATGAGTGGCAGTTCTTC.

The chain combines TRBV7-3 with TRBJ2-2; D is uncertain. The V end was cut by 5 bases, the J end by 7 bases, with 8 bases between. The CDR3 sequence is 12 residues long. Looked up from germline, CDR1 is SGHTA and CDR2 is FQGTGA. The CDR3 region has the DNA TGTGCCAGCAGCACCCTTGGCGGGGAGCTGTTTTTT. It specifies CASSTLGGELFF.

J is TRBJ1-1 and V is TRBV12-3 or TRBV12-4; 8 nucleotides align to TRBD1. CDR3 length: 14 residues. The V segment lost 2 bases and the J segment 6 bases; nucleotides outside the gene matches: 5. The CDR3 region is CASSLSGGGSEAFF. DNA for the CDR3: TGTGCCAGCAGTTTATCAGGGGGCGGCTCTGAAGCTTTCTTT.

The chain links TRBV4-2 to TRBJ1-2; D unresolved. The length of the CDR3 is 15 residues. Germline lookup yields CDR1 LGHNA and CDR2 YNFKEQ. V lost 1 base and J lost 2, with 11 bases in between. The CDR3 spells CASSQGSQNNYGYTF. DNA for the CDR3: TGTGCCAGCAGCCAAGGTTCCCAGAACAACTATGGCTACACCTTC.

The V and J genes are TRBV15 and TRBJ1-1; tentatively, D is TRBD1 (5 bases). The ends were cut back, 3 bases at V and 1 base at J, with 12 bases in the middle. CDR1 is LNHNV and CDR2 is YYDKDF in the germline V gene (reference sequence). The CDR3 is 15 residues long. CDR3 nucleotides: TGTGCCACCAGCAGGTCCCGGGGCGAGAACACTGAAGCTTTCTTT. It is translated as CATSRSRGENTEAFF.

The CDR3, as DNA: TGTGCCAGCAGCCGCAGGATGGGGGACCCGGGCGAGACCCAGTACTTC. Amino acid sequence: CASSRRMGDPGETQYF. The chain is built from TRBV6-1 and TRBJ2-5; the D call may be TRBD1 or TRBD2 (5 bases each). V lost 6 bases and J 5 bases, leaving 22 bases between the germline ends. Germline CDR1 reads MNHNS; CDR2 reads SASEGT. The CDR3 totals 16 residues.

The chain carries TRBV14 and TRBJ1-2, with D possibly TRBD1 on 6 matching bases. V was shortened by 4 bases and J by 5 bases, with 17 bases between the two germline ends. This CDR3 comprises 15 residues. CDR1 is SGHDN, CDR2 FVKESK, per germline. The CDR3 reads CASSPGAGAFYGYTF. In DNA, the CDR3 is TGTGCCAGCAGCCCAGGGGCGGGGGCCTTTTATGGCTACACCTTC.

This chain connects TRBV29-1 to TRBJ1-2; TRBD1 is a possible D gene (5 bases). Germline V gene data show CDR1 as SQVTM and CDR2 as ANQGSEA. This CDR3 spans 12 amino acids. The germline V and J ends were trimmed by 2 bases and 8 bases, with 12 bases remaining between them. The CDR3 protein is CSVEKGVGGYTF. The CDR3 DNA reads as TGCAGCGTTGAAAAAGGGGTGGGCGGCTACACCTTC.